Detailed here is one TCR beta chain. Its antigen is as yet unknown. Whenever a sample was processed, at least 6 million PBMCs were isolated. This sample is drawn from a study of blood T cells in healthy people across ages. Findings of the study overall: Unknown donor CMV status possibly confounded expanded clonotype changes.

There are 14 residues in the CDR3. Combining a sample-barcoded 5' primer with a J-beta primer mix, a second PCR ran for 7 to 11 cycles. Template switching added a 12-random-nucleotide identifier to every cDNA molecule. TCRdb re-called the 5' RACE reads through MiXCR, storing one row per CDR3 protein. Of 650,000 to 800,000 distinct CDR3 sequences listed, 40% to 65% are singletons. Sequencing was done on a sample of blood. The V and J genes are TRBV12-3 or TRBV12-4 and TRBJ2-4, with D tentatively TRBD2 (6 bases). The J call is doubtful: the DNA matches TRBJ2-7 better. This clonotype originated in a woman of 80 years or more in good health. The CDR3 here is CASNQEGWGHEQYF. Written as DNA, the CDR3 is TGTGCCAGCAACCAGGAGGGTTGGGGCCACGAGCAGTACTTC.